Reported below is one T cell receptor beta chain. Its specificity is not known. From 5'RACE with constant-segment primers came TCR alpha and TCR beta cDNA libraries that carried sample barcodes and UMIs. One entry per CDR3 protein, called by TCRdb with MiXCR from the 5' RACE reads. The table lists about 360,000 distinct CDR3 sequences, approximately 14% of them singletons. V gave up 2 bases and J gave up 7 bases, with 16 bases separating them. Germline V gene sequence: CDR1 SGDLS, CDR2 YYNGEE. The CDR3 is 16 residues long. The record originates from a study of T-cell memory formation after mild COVID-19. Study as a whole: Clustering of TCRs was largely donor specific. Study results and caveats: Mostly located in CM and EM were contracting CD4+ clones, with contracting CD8+ clones located in EMRA. Pre-infection memory showed some responding clones, and this suggested that cross-reactive memory joined.

The receptor was isolated from a man in his late teens or twenties who had mild COVID-19 (a few samples of this study predate the infection). Cell type and time point are not known. This chain connects TRBV9 to TRBJ1-6; tentative D call: TRBD1 (6 bases). The specimen sequenced was PBMCs or a T cell subset sorted from them (not recorded which). The CDR3 sequence: CASSVGPGTRNSPLHF. The CDR3 DNA reads as TGTGCCAGCAGCGTTGGCCCGGGGACAAGGAATTCACCCCTCCACTTT.